These 7 T cell receptor beta chains were all obtained from the same sample, sequenced in a study of blood T cell repertoires in COVID-19. Profiling relied on immunoSEQ multiplex PCR, and the TCRdb table lists in-frame clones only, not all of them. The data hold around 120,000 clones, with around 83% observed a single time. Sequencing used peripheral blood. These receptors were taken from a man aged 35-49 years with active or convalescent COVID-19.

V gene TRBV7-6 combines with J gene TRBJ2-3, with 8 bases lining up with TRBD2. Per germline, CDR1 SGHVS and CDR2 FNYEAQ. V dropped 4 bases and J dropped 6; count of bases not matched to a gene: 15. The CDR3 totals 17 residues. The CDR3 protein is CASSSFVAGGEADTQYF. The CDR3 DNA sequence: TGTGCCAGCAGCTCATTCGTGGCGGGGGGAGAGGCGGATACGCAGTATTTT.

The V call is TRBV5-4, the J call TRBJ2-7; no reliable D call. Germline values: CDR1 SGHNT, CDR2 YYREEE (reference sequence). The CDR3 is 15 residues long. With 0 bases removed from V and 6 bases from J, the gap between germline ends came to 16 bases. The CDR3 bases are TGTGCCAGCAGCTTGGATCTGATTTCGGCAGGCGAGCAGTACTTC. It is translated as CASSLDLISAGEQYF.

The chain carries TRBV5-5 and TRBJ1-4, with D tentatively TRBD1 (5 bases). Per the germline V gene, CDR1 is SGHKS and CDR2 is YYEKEE (reference sequence). This CDR3 has 16 residues. V was trimmed by 1 base and J by 7 bases, leaving 17 bases between them. CDR3 region: CASSLWGESGFEKLFF. The CDR3 bases are TGTGCCAGCAGCTTGTGGGGGGAATCTGGGTTTGAAAAACTGTTTTTT.

The chain has TRBV19 and TRBJ1-5, with 8 bases fitting TRBD1. Trimming removed 4 bases from V and 0 bases from J; junction bases left unmatched: 2. This CDR3 comprises 15 residues. Germline loops: CDR1 LNHDA, CDR2 SQIVND (reference sequence). CDR3 amino acids: CASSKGQDSNQPQHF. CDR3 sequence (DNA): TGTGCCAGTAGTAAGGGACAGGATAGCAATCAGCCCCAGCATTTT.

The chain links TRBV9 to TRBJ2-2; 16 bases map to TRBD2. The germline V gene has CDR1 SGDLS and CDR2 YYNGEE. The CDR3 covers 19 residues. Trimming removed 4 bases from V and 4 bases from J; junction bases left unmatched: 10. DNA for the CDR3: TGTGCCAGCAGCTTCGCCGGGACTAGCGGGGGGGCTACCACCGGGGAGCTGTTTTTT. Protein sequence: CASSFAGTSGGATTGELFF. Drawing the rest from reference TRBV9 and TRBJ2-2, the complete variable domain is DSGVTQTPKHLITATGQRVTLRCSPRSGDLSVYWYQQSLDQGLQFLIQYYNGEERAKGNILERFSAQQFPDLHSELNLSSLELGDSALYFCASSFAGTSGGATTGELFFGEGSRLTVL.

The chain combines TRBV9 with TRBJ2-1; TRBD2 agrees at 10 bases. The germline gives CDR1 SGDLS, CDR2 YYNGEE. This CDR3 region has 17 residues. V lost 0 bases, J lost 6 bases, and 9 bases stayed unmatched. CDR3: CASSVASVAGGFNEQFF. CDR3 DNA sequence: TGTGCCAGCAGCGTAGCTTCCGTAGCGGGGGGTTTCAATGAGCAGTTCTTC.

The chain links TRBV15 to TRBJ2-1; 9 bases agree with TRBD2. The length of the CDR3 is 16 residues. CDR1 is LNHNV, CDR2 YYDKDF, per germline (reference sequence). Trimming took 1 base from V and 8 from J; bases not matched to a gene: 9. CDR3 protein: CATSRARPSGEYEQFF. The CDR3 nucleotides read TGTGCCACCAGCAGAGCTCGTCCTAGCGGGGAGTATGAGCAGTTCTTC.